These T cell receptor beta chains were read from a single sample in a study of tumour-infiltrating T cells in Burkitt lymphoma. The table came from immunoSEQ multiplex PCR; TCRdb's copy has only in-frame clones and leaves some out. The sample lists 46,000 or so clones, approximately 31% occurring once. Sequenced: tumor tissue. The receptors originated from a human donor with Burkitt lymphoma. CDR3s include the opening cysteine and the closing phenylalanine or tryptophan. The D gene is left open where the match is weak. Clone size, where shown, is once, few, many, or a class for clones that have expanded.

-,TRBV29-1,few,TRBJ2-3,TGCAGCGTTGCGGGGACACGCACAGATACGCAGTATTTT,CSVAGTRTDTQYF
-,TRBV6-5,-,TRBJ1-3,TGTGCCAGCAGTTACGACAGGAGTGGAAACACCATATATTTT,CASSYDRSGNTIYF
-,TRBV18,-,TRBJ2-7,TGTGCCAGCTCACCAGTCAGGGGAGCGCTCGAGCAGTACTTC,CASSPVRGALEQYF
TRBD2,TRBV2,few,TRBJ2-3,TGTGCCAGCAGTGCGTTGGTCGGGGGGAAATACACAGATACGCAGTATTTT,CASSALVGGKYTDTQYF
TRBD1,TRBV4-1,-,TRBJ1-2,TGCGCCAGCAGCCAAGAACCAGGACAGGGGGCGTTCGACTATGGCTACACCTTC,CASSQEPGQGAFDYGYTF
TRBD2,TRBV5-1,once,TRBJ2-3,TGCGCCAGCACGGGACTAGCGGGGGGGCGTGGGGCAGATACGCAGTATTTT,CASTGLAGGRGADTQYF
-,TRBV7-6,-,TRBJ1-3,TGTGCCAGCAGCTTAGGGGGCTCTGGAAACACCATATATTTT,CASSLGGSGNTIYF
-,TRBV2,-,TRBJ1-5,TGTGCCAGCAGTGGACAGGGCAATCAGCCCCAGCATTTT,CASSGQGNQPQHF
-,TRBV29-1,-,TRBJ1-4,TGCAGCGCCGGGCGACCTAATGAAAAACTGTTTTTT,CSAGRPNEKLFF
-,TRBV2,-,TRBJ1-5,TGTGCCAGCAGTGAAGAGATCAATCAGCCCCAGCATTTT,CASSEEINQPQHF
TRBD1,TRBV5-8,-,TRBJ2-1,TGTGCCAGCAGCTTGGGTACAGGGGGAATCTCCTACAATGAGCAGTTCTTC,CASSLGTGGISYNEQFF
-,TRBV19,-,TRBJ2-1,TGTGCCAGTAGTCCCCAGGAGGGGGTCTACAATGAGCAGTTCTTC,CASSPQEGVYNEQFF
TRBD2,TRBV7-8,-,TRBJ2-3,TGTGCCAGCACCCCGCTAGCGGGGGGGAGCACAGATACGCAGTATTTT,CASTPLAGGSTDTQYF
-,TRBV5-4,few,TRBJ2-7,TGTGCCAGCAGCTCCTCCGCCGAAGTCGAGCAGTACTTC,CASSSSAEVEQYF
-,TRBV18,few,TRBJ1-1,TGTGCCAGCTCACCGCGCGGTCAAGCGTATGAAGCTTTCTTT,CASSPRGQAYEAFF
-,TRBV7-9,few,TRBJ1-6,TGTGCCAGCAGCTTGGGCCAGTTCAATTCACCCCTCCACTTT,CASSLGQFNSPLHF
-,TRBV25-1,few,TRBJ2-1,TGTGCCAGCAGTCCTCCGGGCCCGAAGCAGTTCTTC,CASSPPGPKQFF
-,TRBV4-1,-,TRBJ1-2,TGCGCCAGCAGCCAAGAGACCGATGGCTACACCTTC,CASSQETDGYTF
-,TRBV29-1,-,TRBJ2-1,TGCAGCGTTGCAGGGAGCTCCTACAATGAGCAGTTCTTC,CSVAGSSYNEQFF
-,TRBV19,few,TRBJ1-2,TGTGCCAGTAGTGAGGCAGCAAGTGGCTACACCTTC,CASSEAASGYTF
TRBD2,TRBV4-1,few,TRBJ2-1,TGCGCCAGCAGCCAAGGGCGGGGGGTCTCCTACAATGAGCAGTTCTTC,CASSQGRGVSYNEQFF
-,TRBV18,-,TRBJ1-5,TGTGCCAGCTCACCATCCTACGGTCAGGGCAAGCCCCAGCATTTT,CASSPSYGQGKPQHF
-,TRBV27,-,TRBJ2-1,TGTGCCAGCAGTCCCGGGGGGGGGACAGGCAGGGGGTTCTTC,CASSPGGGTGRGFF
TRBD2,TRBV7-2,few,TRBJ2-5,TGTGCCAGCAGCAAGCCGGCGGGGGGTCAAGAGACCCAGTACTTC,CASSKPAGGQETQYF
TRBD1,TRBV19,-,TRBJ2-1,TGTGCCAGTAGTGGGGACAGCTCCTACAATGAGCAGTTCTTC,CASSGDSSYNEQFF
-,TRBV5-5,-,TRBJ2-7,TGTGCCAGCAGCTTGGACGGACACGGGCCAGAGCAGTACTTC,CASSLDGHGPEQYF
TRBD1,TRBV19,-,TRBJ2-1,TGTGCCAGTAGTTTCCGGACAGGGGGTGGTGAGCAGTTCTTC,CASSFRTGGGEQFF
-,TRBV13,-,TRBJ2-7,TGTGCCAGCACCCGCCGGGGGGCCTCCTACGAGCAGTACTTC,CASTRRGASYEQYF
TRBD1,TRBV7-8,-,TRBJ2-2,TGTGCCAGCAGCTTACCCGGGACAGGGGGCGGGGAGCTGTTTTTT,CASSLPGTGGGELFF
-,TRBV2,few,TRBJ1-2,TGTGCCAGCAGCGTCGGACGGGACTATGGCTACACCTTC,CASSVGRDYGYTF
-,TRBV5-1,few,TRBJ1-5,TGCGCCAGCAGCTTGGCCGGGTCCTTTAGCAATCAGCCCCAGCATTTT,CASSLAGSFSNQPQHF
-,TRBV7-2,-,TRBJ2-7,TGTGCCAGCAGCTTAGTTGCGACAACTTACGAGCAGTACTTC,CASSLVATTYEQYF
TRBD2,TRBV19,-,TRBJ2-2,TGTGCCACCGCTCCAAGCGGGGGGGGAACCGGGGAGCTGTTTTTT,CATAPSGGGTGELFF
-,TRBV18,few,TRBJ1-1,TGTGCCAGCTCACCATTGGGTGGGACTGAAGCTTTCTTT,CASSPLGGTEAFF
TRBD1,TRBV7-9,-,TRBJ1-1,TGTGCCAGCAGCTTAAATGGCAGGGGGCAGTTCACTGAAGCTTTCTTT,CASSLNGRGQFTEAFF
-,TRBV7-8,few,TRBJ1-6,TGTGCCAGCAGCTTAGCTGAGACAGCCAGCTCCTATAATTCACCCCTCCACTTT,CASSLAETASSYNSPLHF
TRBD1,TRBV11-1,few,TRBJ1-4,TGTGCCAGCAGCACCCGATCCCGGGACAGTAATGAAAAACTGTTTTTT,CASSTRSRDSNEKLFF
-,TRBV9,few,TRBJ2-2,TGTGCCAGCAGCCCGCGGATGAACACCGGGGAGCTGTTTTTT,CASSPRMNTGELFF
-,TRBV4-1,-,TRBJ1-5,TGCGCCAGCAGCCAAGATTCTAGCAGGGCGGAAGCCCAGCATTTT,CASSQDSSRAEAQHF
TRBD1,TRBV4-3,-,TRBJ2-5,TGCGCCAGCAGCCAAGATCTGACAGGGGCCTCTCAAGAGACCCAGTACTTC,CASSQDLTGASQETQYF
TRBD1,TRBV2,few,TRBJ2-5,TGTGCCAGCCAAGACAGGGGTTGGGAGGAGACCCAGTACTTC,CASQDRGWEETQYF
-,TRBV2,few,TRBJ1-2,TGTGCCAGCGGGAACTCCCCCAACTATGGCTACACCTTC,CASGNSPNYGYTF
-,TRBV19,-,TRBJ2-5,TGTGCCAGTAGTATAGTGTCTGGGGAGACCCAGTACTTC,CASSIVSGETQYF
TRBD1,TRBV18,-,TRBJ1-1,TGTGCCAGCTCACAGGGGACAGGGATTTTTGGCACTGAAGCTTTCTTT,CASSQGTGIFGTEAFF
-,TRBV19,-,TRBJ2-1,TGTGCCACTAGAAGACAGTACAATGAGCAGTTCTTC,CATRRQYNEQFF
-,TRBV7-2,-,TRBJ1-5,TGTGCCAGCAGCCCTAATAGCAATCAGCCCCAGCATTTT,CASSPNSNQPQHF
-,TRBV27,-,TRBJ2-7,TGTGCCAGCAGTTTGAGGGTTGGGGGCCTCGAGCAGTACTTC,CASSLRVGGLEQYF
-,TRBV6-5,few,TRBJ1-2,TGTGCCAGCAGTTCCATCACAGGGAGGGCAAACTATGGCTACACCTTC,CASSSITGRANYGYTF
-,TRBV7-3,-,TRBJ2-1,TGTGCCAGCAGCTTAGTCGCGCAGGGGTACAATGAGCAGTTCTTC,CASSLVAQGYNEQFF
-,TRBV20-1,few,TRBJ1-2,TGCAGTGCTAGGGACAGTGGCGGCTACACCTTC,CSARDSGGYTF
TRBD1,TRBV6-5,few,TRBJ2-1,TGTGCCAGCGGACGGACAGGGACAAATGAGCAGTTCTTC,CASGRTGTNEQFF
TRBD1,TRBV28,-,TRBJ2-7,TGTGCCAGCAACCTGAGAATAGGGACAGGGGCCTACGAGCAGTACTTC,CASNLRIGTGAYEQYF
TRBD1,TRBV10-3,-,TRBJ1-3,TGTGCCAGCGGGGACAGGGAGGAAAACACCATATATTTT,CASGDREENTIYF
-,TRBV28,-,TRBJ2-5,TGTGCCAGCAGTTTGGGACTTGGGGCCGCAGAGACCCAGTACTTC,CASSLGLGAAETQYF